These 26 T cell receptor beta chains were sequenced from one sample in a study of T cell changes during pregnancy in multiple sclerosis. Method: immunoSEQ multiplex PCR; TCRdb's copy keeps in-frame clones and lacks some. The repertoire includes 50,000 to 60,000 clones, about 90% of them detected once, and less than 0.2% sits in the top ten. Sequencing used CD4+ T cells from peripheral blood mononuclear cells, obtained after pregnancy. These receptors all stem from a female donor in good health, enrolled as a control in a pregnancy study.

The rearrangement links TRBV30 to TRBJ1-3; TRBD1 agrees at 11 bases. Germline lookup yields CDR1 GTSNPN and CDR2 SVGIG (reference sequence). J was trimmed by 11 bases and V by 5 bases; bases with no gene match: 11. This CDR3 has 14 amino acids. The CDR3 region has the DNA TGTGCCTGGGCGCCCGGGACAGGGGGGACCGCCATATATTTT. This gives the protein CAWAPGTGGTAIYF.

The chain joins TRBV7-2 to TRBJ2-2, with a weak D call TRBD1 (5 bases). Germline V gives CDR1 SGHTA, CDR2 FQGNSA. The CDR3 has 14 residues. V was shortened by 5 bases and J by 6 bases, with 13 bases between the two germline ends. CDR3 residues: CASSRMTEAGELFF. CDR3 coding DNA: TGTGCCAGCAGCCGTATGACAGAGGCCGGGGAGCTGTTTTTT.

This clone was detected a few times. This sequence joins TRBV19 and TRBJ2-6, with D possibly matching TRBD1 (5 bases). Trimming removed 2 bases from V and 3 bases from J, with 8 bases in between. The CDR3 spans 15 residues. Germline CDR1 LNHDA, CDR2 SQIVND (reference sequence). The CDR3 coding sequence is TGTGCCAGTAGTATAAGGGGTTATGGGGCCAACGTCCTGACTTTC. This codes for CASSIRGYGANVLTF.

This clone has only one observation. The chain joins TRBV9 to TRBJ2-7; D ambiguous. The CDR3 is made up of 15 amino acids. CDR1 is SGDLS and CDR2 is YYNGEE in the germline V gene. Between the trimmed V and J ends, which lost 1 base and 0 bases, there was a span of 11 bases. The CDR3 protein is CASSVSPLSSYEQYF. The CDR3 nucleotides read TGTGCCAGCAGCGTATCCCCCCTAAGCTCCTACGAGCAGTACTTC. Filled out from reference TRBV9 and TRBJ2-7, the complete variable domain reads DSGVTQTPKHLITATGQRVTLRCSPRSGDLSVYWYQQSLDQGLQFLIQYYNGEERAKGNILERFSAQQFPDLHSELNLSSLELGDSALYFCASSVSPLSSYEQYFGPGTRLTVT.

The chain has TRBV5-4 and TRBJ2-1; the match to TRBD2 covers 8 bases. Germline-derived CDR1 and CDR2 are SGHNT and YYREEE (reference sequence). With 0 bases clipped from V and 5 bases from J, the junction kept 10 bases outside the gene matches. The CDR3 runs to 17 residues. The DNA of the CDR3 is TGTGCCAGCAGCTTGGGGATAGCGGGACTTGGTAACAATGAGCAGTTCTTC. Translated, it gives CASSLGIAGLGNNEQFF.

The rearrangement joins TRBV11-2 to TRBJ2-7; D is possibly TRBD1 (6 bases). The V gene lost 5 bases and the J gene lost 2 bases, with 19 bases spanning the gap. The length of the CDR3 is 16 residues. Germline-derived CDR1 and CDR2 are SGHAT and FQNNGV. CDR3 nucleotide sequence: TGTGCCAGCAGCCCTAAATTGGACAGTTTTGCCTACGAGCAGTACTTC. Amino acid sequence: CASSPKLDSFAYEQYF.

The J gene is TRBJ2-4, the V gene TRBV6-5, with TRBD2 as a possible D gene (6 bases). Trimming left V 4 bases short and J 0 bases short, with 7 bases between. Germline CDR1 is MNHEY and CDR2 is SVGAGI. The length of the CDR3 is 14 residues. The CDR3 coding sequence is TGTGCCAGCAGTTCGGGACTAGCCAAAAACATTCAGTACTTC. It translates to CASSSGLAKNIQYF.

CDR3 sequence reads: CASSLVEGAHRETQYF. The CDR3 DNA sequence: TGTGCCAGCAGCTTAGTGGAGGGCGCGCATCGGGAGACCCAGTACTTC. This chain uses TRBV11-1 with TRBJ2-5; a weak D match, TRBD2 (6 bases). V was trimmed by 1 base and J by 5 bases, leaving 17 bases between them. The CDR3 has 16 residues. From germline, CDR1 is SGHAT and CDR2 FQDESV (reference sequence). Drawing the rest from reference TRBV11-1 and TRBJ2-5, the complete variable domain is EAEVAQSPRYKITEKSQAVAFWCDPISGHATLYWYRQILGQGPELLVQFQDESVVDDSQLPKDRFSAERLKGVDSTLKIQPAELGDSAMYLCASSLVEGAHRETQYFGPGTRLLVL.

This clone was seen just once. The chain has TRBV5-1 and TRBJ2-7, with 8 positions matching TRBD1. V trimming: 3 bases; J trimming: 0 bases; junction bases outside the gene matches: 2. The V gene's germline CDR1 is SGHRS and CDR2 YFSETQ. The CDR3 covers 14 residues. CDR3 DNA sequence: TGCGCCAGCAGCTACAGGGGGGACTCCTACGAGCAGTACTTC. Residues: CASSYRGDSYEQYF.

The CDR3 DNA reads as TGTGCCAGCAGCTTGGGGTCGGGACAGCTCTACGAGCAGTACTTC. It translates to CASSLGSGQLYEQYF. V and J are TRBV5-4 and TRBJ2-7; 7 bases match TRBD1. CDR1 is SGHNT, CDR2 YYREEE, per germline (reference sequence). This CDR3 has 15 residues. The V and J ends lost 0 bases and 3 bases, in that order; junction bases with no gene match: 6.

V gene TRBV7-2 combines with J gene TRBJ2-2, with 8 bases that match TRBD2. The CDR3 has 16 amino acids. V gave up 5 bases and J gave up 7 bases; unmatched junction bases: 12. CDR1 SGHTA and CDR2 FQGNSA come from the germline V gene. This CDR3 is CASSVSGAHGGGELFF. In DNA form, the CDR3 reads TGTGCCAGCAGCGTTAGCGGGGCCCACGGGGGCGGGGAGCTGTTTTTT.

The CDR3 DNA reads as TGTGCCAGCAGTTACGGCGGACAGGGTGGGTACAATGAGCAGTTCTTC. Translated: CASSYGGQGGYNEQFF. The chain couples TRBV6-6 to TRBJ2-1, with 8 bases lining up with TRBD1. V shed 2 bases, J shed 4 bases, and the junction held 7 bases outside the gene matches. Per the germline V gene, CDR1 is MNHNY and CDR2 is SVGAGI (reference sequence). The CDR3 covers 16 residues.

The sample holds one count of this clone. The J gene is TRBJ2-7, the V gene TRBV5-1, with TRBD1 matching over 8 bases. CDR1 is SGHRS and CDR2 is YFSETQ in the germline V gene. The V and J ends lost 2 bases and 3 bases, in that order; junction bases with no gene match: 7. The CDR3 is 15 residues long. The CDR3, as DNA: TGCGCCAGCAGCTTAGGGCCGACAGGGGACTACGAGCAGTACTTC. It is translated as CASSLGPTGDYEQYF. The entire variable domain, with the rest obtained from reference TRBV5-1 and TRBJ2-7, is as follows: KAGVTQTPRYLIKTRGQQVTLSCSPISGHRSVSWYQQTPGQGLQFLFEYFSETQRNKGNFPGRFSGRQFSNSRSEMNVSTLELGDSALYLCASSLGPTGDYEQYFGPGTRLTVT.

In regard to this clone: At one end the junction does not follow the germline gene, possibly because of a read error. V usage is TRBV7-7 and J usage is TRBJ2-7; 10 bases line up with TRBD2. CDR3 length equals 15 residues. Germline V gives CDR1 SSHAT, CDR2 FNYEAQ (reference sequence). The CDR3 loop reads CASSPQAGGTHEQYF. As DNA, the CDR3 is TGTGCTAGCAGCCCCCAAGCGGGGGGGACTCACGAGCAGTACTTC.

This clone has just one count. CDR3 sequence: CASSSLAGGTLGNYNEQFF. CDR3 DNA: TGTGCCAGCAGCTCCCTAGCGGGGGGAACCCTGGGGAACTACAATGAGCAGTTCTTC. The chain uses TRBV7-2 and TRBJ2-1; TRBD2 matches at 11 bases. Trimming at V came to 4 bases and at J to 3 bases, leaving 14 bases not matched to a gene. The CDR3 loop spans 19 amino acids. Germline V gene lookup returns CDR1 SGHTA and CDR2 FQGNSA. Drawing the rest from reference TRBV7-2 and TRBJ2-1, the complete variable domain is GAGVSQSPSNKVTEKGKDVELRCDPISGHTALYWYRQSLGQGLEFLIYFQGNSAPDKSGLPSDRFSAERTGGSVSTLTIQRTQQEDSAVYLCASSSLAGGTLGNYNEQFFGPGTRLTVL.

The rearrangement joins TRBV29-1 to TRBJ1-1; 9 nucleotides match TRBD1. The ends lost 5 bases at V and 1 base at J; junction bases unmatched: 2. This CDR3 contains 13 residues. CDR1 is SQVTM and CDR2 is ANQGSEA in the germline V gene. The CDR3 reads CSVTQGANTEAFF. Written as DNA, the CDR3 is TGCAGCGTTACACAGGGGGCGAACACTGAAGCTTTCTTT. Using reference TRBV29-1 and TRBJ1-1 for the parts outside the CDR3, the full variable domain is SAVISQKPSRDICQRGTSLTIQCQVDSQVTMMFWYRQQPGQSLTLIATANQGSEATYESGFVIDKFPISRPNLTFSTLTVSNMSPEDSSIYLCSVTQGANTEAFFGQGTRLTVV.

V gene TRBV5-1 combines with J gene TRBJ1-6; 7 bases line up with TRBD1. CDR1 SGHRS and CDR2 YFSETQ come from the germline V gene. CDR3 length: 14 amino acids. Trimming at V came to 3 bases and at J to 7 bases, leaving 4 bases not matched to a gene. CDR3 sequence: CASSSKTGNSPLHF. The CDR3, as DNA: TGCGCCAGCAGCTCTAAGACAGGGAATTCACCCCTCCACTTT. The variable domain in full, completed from reference TRBV5-1 and TRBJ1-6, reads KAGVTQTPRYLIKTRGQQVTLSCSPISGHRSVSWYQQTPGQGLQFLFEYFSETQRNKGNFPGRFSGRQFSNSRSEMNVSTLELGDSALYLCASSSKTGNSPLHFGNGTRLTVT.

The chain links TRBV9 to TRBJ2-3; D remains unclear. The length of the CDR3 is 14 residues. Trimming pared 3 bases from V and 3 bases from J, leaving 11 bases between. Germline V lookup: CDR1 SGDLS, CDR2 YYNGEE. The CDR3 loop reads CASSGLLATDTQYF. For the CDR3, the DNA is TGTGCCAGCAGCGGCCTTCTGGCTACAGATACGCAGTATTTT.

This chain joins TRBV6-1 and TRBJ2-1; 12 bases map to TRBD2. V shed 6 bases, J shed 10 bases, and the junction held 4 bases outside the gene matches. The germline V gene encodes CDR1 MNHNS and CDR2 SASEGT. This CDR3 contains 13 residues. DNA of the CDR3: TGTGCCAGCAGCCTAGCGGGGGGGCGCGAGCAGTTCTTC. As protein: CASSLAGGREQFF.

The chain has TRBV9 and TRBJ1-6; no definite D call. The V gene's germline CDR1 is SGDLS and CDR2 YYNGEE. Trimming shortened V by 0 bases and J by 7 bases, and 8 bases separated the two germline ends. The CDR3 spans 14 residues. The CDR3: CASSVDAGNSPLHF. The CDR3 coding sequence is TGTGCCAGCAGCGTAGATGCAGGCAATTCACCCCTCCACTTT.

V and J are TRBV11-2 and TRBJ2-2; 7 nucleotides match TRBD1. Trimming cost V 5 bases and J 2 bases; bases outside gene matches: 5. CDR3 size: 15 residues. Germline CDR1 reads SGHAT; CDR2 reads FQNNGV. CDR3 loop: CASSPRGGNTGELFF. The CDR3 coding sequence is TGTGCCAGCAGCCCCCGAGGGGGCAACACCGGGGAGCTGTTTTTT.

This clone was recorded once. This chain's CDR3 is CASLTGGGYEQYF. The CDR3 region has the DNA TGTGCCAGCTTGACAGGGGGCGGGTACGAGCAGTACTTC. This chain joins TRBV28 and TRBJ2-7, with 10 positions matching TRBD1. With 8 bases clipped from V and 4 bases from J, the junction kept 5 bases outside the gene matches. This CDR3 is built from 13 residues. The germline V gene has CDR1 MDHEN and CDR2 SYDVKM.

The chain joins TRBV11-2 to TRBJ1-5, with 8 bases lining up with TRBD1. Germline-derived CDR1 and CDR2 are SGHAT and FQNNGV. This CDR3 is built from 15 residues. V gave up 5 bases and J gave up 4 bases; unmatched junction bases: 7. The CDR3 loop is CASSVMTGDNQPQHF. CDR3 sequence (DNA): TGTGCCAGCAGCGTAATGACAGGGGATAATCAGCCCCAGCATTTT.

This chain's CDR3 is CASSFREAHQPQHF. The CDR3 nucleotides are TGTGCCAGCAGTTTCCGGGAGGCCCATCAGCCCCAGCATTTT. The chain carries TRBV28 and TRBJ1-5; D is uncertain. Between the trimmed V and J ends, which lost 3 bases and 5 bases, there was a span of 11 bases. The CDR3 has 14 amino acids. Germline CDR1 and CDR2: MDHEN and SYDVKM.

The chain couples TRBV7-6 to TRBJ1-4, with a possible D match to TRBD1 (5 bases). V lost 1 base, J lost 4 bases, and 10 bases lay in between. This CDR3 spans 15 amino acids. Germline CDR1 SGHVS, CDR2 FNYEAQ. The CDR3 loop reads CASSLDGAINEKLFF. CDR3 in DNA: TGTGCCAGCAGCTTAGATGGGGCTATTAATGAAAAACTGTTTTTT.

The chain is built from TRBV19 and TRBJ1-6, with D tentatively TRBD1 (6 bases). V lost 6 bases and J lost 11, with 17 bases in between. Looked up from germline, CDR1 is LNHDA and CDR2 is SQIVND (reference sequence). CDR3 length: 14 amino acids. The CDR3 DNA sequence: TGTGCCAGTAGCCTCGGGGGGGGCACCCCACCCCTCCACTTT. Translated: CASSLGGGTPPLHF.